This T cell receptor (beta chain) derives from a study of Ad26.COV2.S vaccination and SARS-CoV-2 variants. Whole-study context: Among those in the COV1001 Ad26.COV2.S trial arm was the donor. Doses of Ad26.COV2.S were injected into muscle once or twice, 56 days apart. Broader study findings: Total responses of T cells may have been underestimated by the analyses of TCR breadth and depth. After vaccination, substantial breadth of spike-specific CD8+ and CD4+ responses was reported.

Profiling relied on immunoSEQ multiplex PCR, and the TCRdb table lists in-frame clones only, not all of them. Of 300,000 to 400,000 clones listed, about 82% are singletons. A note on this clone: Its antigen is not known.

Treatment specified: approximately 18 received Ad26.COV2.S at low or high dose, single or two shots; a few received placebo; per-sample allocation not given. Sampling happened 63 days after the first vaccine or placebo injection. This CDR3 region has 15 residues. Germline V gene data show CDR1 as SGHNT and CDR2 as YENEEA. V lost 4 bases and J 0 bases, leaving 9 bases between the germline ends. The material sequenced was peripheral blood, taken in a trial of Ad26.COV2.S vaccine versus placebo. This sequence originates from a person between 18 and 59 years old who received the Ad26.COV2.S COVID-19 vaccine or a placebo. This rearrangement joins TRBV11-3 to TRBJ1-4, with D uncertain. The CDR3 reads CASSYDGTTNEKLFF. The CDR3 DNA reads as TGTGCCAGCAGCTACGACGGTACAACTAATGAAAAACTGTTTTTT.